The rows below give T cell receptor beta chains drawn from one sample of a study of blood T cell repertoires in COVID-19. The method was immunoSEQ multiplex PCR; TCRdb's version includes in-frame clones alone and lacks a portion of them. The data show about 480,000 clones, approximately 90% seen once. Sequencing was done on a sample of PBMCs or T cells enriched from blood (not recorded which). Receptors originate from a woman in her thirties or forties who had recovered from COVID-19. Both conserved end residues are part of each CDR3. The D gene is left open where the match is weak. Size values are once, few and many counts, or a class for expanded clones, and some rows have none.

CDR3nt,CDR3aa,len,d_gene,v_gene,j_gene,abundance
TGCGCCAGCAGTGAAGGGGCAGCTAACTATGGCTACACCTTC,CASSEGAANYGYTF,14,NA,TRBV10-2,TRBJ1-2,once
TGTGCCATCAGTGATCCCAGGGGTGAAAAACTGTTTTTT,CAISDPRGEKLFF,13,NA,TRBV10-3,TRBJ1-4,NA
TGCGCCAGCAGCCAAGATTCTAGCGGGTGGTCAGATACGCAGTATTTT,CASSQDSSGWSDTQYF,16,TRBD2,TRBV4-3,TRBJ2-3,NA
TGTGCCAGCAGCTTGACGACAGAGCTGAACACTGAAGCTTTCTTT,CASSLTTELNTEAFF,15,NA,TRBV7-6,TRBJ1-1,NA
TGTGCCAGCAGTCCCGCGGAGGAGGGATTAAAGAGAGGCTACACCTTC,CASSPAEEGLKRGYTF,16,NA,TRBV28,TRBJ1-2,NA
TGTGCCAGTAGGGACTGGGACAGGGCGTTCGGGGATGGCTACACCTTC,CASRDWDRAFGDGYTF,16,TRBD1,TRBV19,TRBJ1-2,NA
TGTGCCACCTCTTCTATCCGACAGGGTGTGAGGTCGGGCAATCAGCCCCAGCATTTT,CATSSIRQGVRSGNQPQHF,19,TRBD1,TRBV15,TRBJ1-5,once
TGTGCCTGGAGTGTAAGGTACAGGGAAGATGGCTACACCTTC,CAWSVRYREDGYTF,14,NA,TRBV30,TRBJ1-2,NA
TGTGCCAGTAGTACCAGGGGGCATGAAAAACTGTTTTTT,CASSTRGHEKLFF,13,TRBD1,TRBV19,TRBJ1-4,NA
TGTGCCAGCAGAATCGACAGGAACCAAGAGACCCAGTACTTC,CASRIDRNQETQYF,14,NA,TRBV6-5,TRBJ2-5,NA
TGCGCCAGCAGCTTGGAAGGACAGGGGTTAGGAAACACCATATATTTT,CASSLEGQGLGNTIYF,16,TRBD1,TRBV5-1,TRBJ1-3,NA
TGTGCCAGTAGTAAGGGACAGCTGAACACCGGGGAGCTGTTTTTT,CASSKGQLNTGELFF,15,TRBD1,TRBV19,TRBJ2-2,NA
TGTGCCAGCAGCTGGGGGGGGAGCGGGCCCTACAATGAGCAGTTCTTC,CASSWGGSGPYNEQFF,16,TRBD2,TRBV5-4,TRBJ2-1,NA
TGTGCCAGCTCACCGGGCGTGCCCTACGAGCAGTACTTC,CASSPGVPYEQYF,13,NA,TRBV18,TRBJ2-7,NA
TGCGCCAGCAGCCAACTTGGAGGAAGCTACGAGCAGTACTTC,CASSQLGGSYEQYF,14,NA,TRBV4-3,TRBJ2-7,NA
TGTGCCAGCAGCCAAACTTCGGGGGGCAGGACCCAGTACTTC,CASSQTSGGRTQYF,14,NA,TRBV3-1/TRBV3-2,TRBJ2-5,NA
TGTGCCAGCAGCTACAGCCCCCTCGGAGGGGCCAGCTTCAATGAGCAGTTCTTC,CASSYSPLGGASFNEQFF,18,NA,TRBV13,TRBJ2-1,NA
TGTGCCAGCAGCCCCCCAGGAAAAGGCAATCAGCCCCAGCATTTT,CASSPPGKGNQPQHF,15,NA,TRBV3-1/TRBV3-2,TRBJ1-5,NA
TGCGCCAGCAGCCAAAACAGGGCCTACGAGCAGTACTTC,CASSQNRAYEQYF,13,NA,TRBV4-1,TRBJ2-7,NA
TGTGCCAGCAGTGAAACGGGAGGAGTAAATTCACCCCTCCACTTT,CASSETGGVNSPLHF,15,NA,TRBV25-1,TRBJ1-6,NA
TGTGCCAGCAGCCTCGGGGGGCTTCCCTACGAGCAGTACTTC,CASSLGGLPYEQYF,14,NA,TRBV9,TRBJ2-7,NA
TGCGCCAGCAGCTTCCTCGGTGGAGGGCCTGGAAACACCATATATTTT,CASSFLGGGPGNTIYF,16,NA,TRBV5-1,TRBJ1-3,NA
TGTGCCAGTAGATGGGGGGGGAACACTGAAGCTTTCTTT,CASRWGGNTEAFF,13,NA,TRBV19,TRBJ1-1,few
TGTGCCAGCAGATCAGACGGGGTTGATGAGCAGTTCTTC,CASRSDGVDEQFF,13,NA,TRBV9,TRBJ2-1,NA
TGTGCCAGCAGTTTGGGGGGTAGCGGGGCCAAAAACATTCAGTACTTC,CASSLGGSGAKNIQYF,16,TRBD2,TRBV28,TRBJ2-4,once
TGTGCCAGCAGCTTGGGAAGGGACAGGGGAATAGATACGCAGTATTTT,CASSLGRDRGIDTQYF,16,TRBD1,TRBV5-4,TRBJ2-3,NA
TGCAGCGCGTTGCGTTTTTCCCGGGACAGGGGCTCAGATACGCAGTATTTT,CSALRFSRDRGSDTQYF,17,TRBD1,TRBV29-1,TRBJ2-3,NA
TGCGCCAGCAGCTTAGCACAGGGGCCTGGCTACACCTTC,CASSLAQGPGYTF,13,TRBD1,TRBV5-1,TRBJ1-2,NA
TGTGCCAGCAGCCCTTCAGGGGGGCGTGGAAACACCATATATTTT,CASSPSGGRGNTIYF,15,TRBD1,TRBV7-9,TRBJ1-3,NA
TGTGCCAGCAGTTTAAGCAGGGGGCGAAGCAATGAGCAGTTCTTC,CASSLSRGRSNEQFF,15,TRBD1,TRBV27,TRBJ2-1,NA
TGTGCCAGCAGGTCGGACACGTCCTACGAGCAGTACTTC,CASRSDTSYEQYF,13,NA,TRBV13,TRBJ2-7,NA
TGTGCCAGCAGCCCCCCTCGGAGCTCCTACAATGAGCAGTTCTTC,CASSPPRSSYNEQFF,15,NA,TRBV3-1/TRBV3-2,TRBJ2-1,NA
TGTGCCATCAGTGACAGGGGGCAGGATGGTGGCTACACCTTC,CAISDRGQDGGYTF,14,TRBD1,TRBV10-3,TRBJ1-2,NA
TGCGCCAGCAGCCCTACGGCGGGACTAGCGGGGACACAAGCAACAGATACGCAGTATTTT,CASSPTAGLAGTQATDTQYF,20,TRBD2,TRBV5-1,TRBJ2-3,NA
TGCGCCAGCAGCTTGGTGGGCTCGAGCACAGATACGCAGTATTTT,CASSLVGSSTDTQYF,15,NA,TRBV5-1,TRBJ2-3,NA
TGCGCCAGCAGCCAAGGCCCCAGCTACGAGCAGTACTTC,CASSQGPSYEQYF,13,NA,TRBV4-1,TRBJ2-7,NA
TGTGCCAGCAGCCAAGATGGGCTAGCGGGAGGCAACGAGCAGTACTTC,CASSQDGLAGGNEQYF,16,TRBD2,TRBV14,TRBJ2-7,NA
TGTGCCAGCAGTCAAGGGACAAGTACAGATACGCAGTATTTT,CASSQGTSTDTQYF,14,NA,TRBV27,TRBJ2-3,NA
TGTGCCAGCTCCCAAGCGGGTGAGGAAGCTTTCTTT,CASSQAGEEAFF,12,NA,TRBV18,TRBJ1-1,few
TGTGCCACCAGCCTCTCCGGGACAGAAACATATGGCTACACCTTC,CATSLSGTETYGYTF,15,TRBD1,TRBV10-3,TRBJ1-2,NA
TGCGCCAGCAGCCACGCTAGCGCCCGAAGTGAGCAGTTCTTC,CASSHASARSEQFF,14,NA,TRBV4-3,TRBJ2-1,NA
TGTGCCAGCAGTGTTCAGGGCAGCATCTATGGCTACACCTTC,CASSVQGSIYGYTF,14,NA,TRBV2,TRBJ1-2,NA
TGTGCTAGTGGCGGGGACTCACCGGTCTACGAGCAGTACTTC,CASGGDSPVYEQYF,14,NA,TRBV12-5,TRBJ2-7,NA
TGTGCCAGCACCATTACAGATACGCAGTATTTT,CASTITDTQYF,11,NA,TRBV7-8,TRBJ2-3,many
TGTGCCGGCAGGTCTCTAGCGGGAGTTCACACCGGGGAGCTGTTTTTT,CAGRSLAGVHTGELFF,16,TRBD2,TRBV11-2,TRBJ2-2,NA
TGTGCCATCAGTGGAGAGGACAGGGGCGGTTTTGCTGGGGCCAACGTCCTGACTTTC,CAISGEDRGGFAGANVLTF,19,TRBD1,TRBV10-3,TRBJ2-6,NA
TGTGCCAGCAGCCAAGGCCGGACTAGCGGGAGTGCAGATACGCAGTATTTT,CASSQGRTSGSADTQYF,17,TRBD2,TRBV3-1/TRBV3-2,TRBJ2-3,NA
TGTGCCGGCGAGGGCGGCTATGGCTACACCTTC,CAGEGGYGYTF,11,NA,TRBV30,TRBJ1-2,NA
TGTGCCAGCAGTGTCTCAGGACAGGAGCACTATGGCTACACCTTC,CASSVSGQEHYGYTF,15,TRBD1,TRBV6-4,TRBJ1-2,NA
TGTGCCTGGAATCCGACAGGGGGAAACTATGGCTACACCTTC,CAWNPTGGNYGYTF,14,TRBD1,TRBV30,TRBJ1-2,few
TGTGCCACCAGTGATTTGTCTCGCCGGCCAGGGGCGGACGAGCAGTACTTC,CATSDLSRRPGADEQYF,17,NA,TRBV24-1,TRBJ2-7,NA
TGTGCCAGCAGCTTCCAACTAAACTATGGCTACACCTTC,CASSFQLNYGYTF,13,NA,TRBV7-2,TRBJ1-2,NA
TGTGCCAGCAGCTTAGATGTTCCTAGCGAGCAGTTCTTC,CASSLDVPSEQFF,13,NA,TRBV11-3,TRBJ2-1,NA
TGTGCCTGGGCCTACAGGGGGAATCAGCCCCAGCATTTT,CAWAYRGNQPQHF,13,TRBD1,TRBV30,TRBJ1-5,once
TGCGCCAGCAGCCCTTTGACAGGGTTCGAGCAGTACTTC,CASSPLTGFEQYF,13,TRBD1,TRBV5-1,TRBJ2-7,NA
TGTGCCATCAGTGAGTCGACGGGGTCGGTAAACTATGGCTACACCTTC,CAISESTGSVNYGYTF,16,NA,TRBV10-3,TRBJ1-2,NA
TGTGCCAGCAGCTTAAACCGCGGGCGATATGGCTACACCTTC,CASSLNRGRYGYTF,14,NA,TRBV7-2,TRBJ1-2,NA
TGTGCCAGTAGTTTCCGTGGGCGGGAGACCTACAATGAGCAGTTCTTC,CASSFRGRETYNEQFF,16,TRBD2,TRBV19,TRBJ2-1,NA
TGTGCCAGCAGCTTAGAGGCCCACCCGAACACTGAAGCTTTCTTT,CASSLEAHPNTEAFF,15,NA,TRBV11-3,TRBJ1-1,few